This entry lists 30 T cell receptor beta chains sequenced from one sample in a study of blood T cells in healthy people across ages. It was with a sample-barcoded 5' primer and a J-beta primer mix that a second PCR of roughly 7 to 12 cycles was run. TCRdb recomputed calls from the 5' RACE reads with MiXCR, one row per CDR3 protein. Among about 730,000 distinct CDR3 sequences listed, 40% to 45% were seen once. Specimen: blood. All receptors come from a woman in her fifties or sixties in good health.

With regard to this clonotype: Germline and junction disagree at one end, which may indicate a read error. The chain couples TRBV10-3 to TRBJ1-2; possible D gene TRBD1, 5 bases. This CDR3 comprises 16 residues. Per germline, CDR1 ENHRY and CDR2 SYGVKD. CDR3 bases: TGTACCATCAGTGACTTGTGGGGGAGCACTAACTATGGCTACACCTTC. Its translation: CTISDLWGSTNYGYTF.

Concerning this clonotype itself: At one end the junction does not follow the germline gene, possibly because of a read error. V gene TRBV28 combines with J gene TRBJ2-5; 7 bases fit TRBD2. Per the germline V gene, CDR1 is MDHEN and CDR2 is SYDVKM. CDR3 length equals 14 residues. CDR3 in DNA: TGTGCCGGCAGTTTGGGAGGGCCCCAAGAGACCCAGTACTTC. Amino acids: CAGSLGGPQETQYF. Full variable domain (missing parts from reference TRBV28 and TRBJ2-5): DVKVTQSSRYLVKRTGEKVFLECVQDMDHENMFWYRQDPGLGLRLIYFSYDVKMKEKGDIPEGYSVSREKKERFSLILESASTNQTSMYLCAGSLGGPQETQYFGPGTRLLVL.

The rearrangement joins TRBV2 to TRBJ2-5; a possible D gene is TRBD1 (5 bases). Trimming shortened V by 6 bases and J by 11 bases, and 16 bases separated the two germline ends. Germline V gene lookup returns CDR1 SNHLY and CDR2 FYNNEI. The CDR3 has 12 residues. The CDR3 sequence: CASRDDRDEQYF. The CDR3 DNA reads as TGTGCCAGCAGGGACGACAGAGATGAGCAGTACTTC.

The chain uses TRBV12-3 or TRBV12-4 and TRBJ2-1; D possibly corresponds to TRBD2 (5 bases). V lost 6 bases and J lost 0, with 9 bases in between. This CDR3 comprises 14 residues. The CDR3 DNA reads as TGTGCCAGCAGCCTAGCCCTCTCCTACAATGAGCAGTTCTTC. Its protein product is CASSLALSYNEQFF.

The genes are TRBV9 and TRBJ2-2; tentative D call: TRBD1 (5 bases). Trimming left V 0 bases short and J 6 bases short, with 15 bases between. This CDR3 spans 16 amino acids. Germline V gene lookup returns CDR1 SGDLS and CDR2 YYNGEE. The CDR3 nucleotides are TGTGCCAGCAGCGTAGAAGCAGGGTGGAAGGCCGGGGAGCTGTTTTTT. Amino acids: CASSVEAGWKAGELFF. Based on the CDR3 plus reference TRBV9 and TRBJ2-2, the full variable domain is DSGVTQTPKHLITATGQRVTLRCSPRSGDLSVYWYQQSLDQGLQFLIQYYNGEERAKGNILERFSAQQFPDLHSELNLSSLELGDSALYFCASSVEAGWKAGELFFGEGSRLTVL.

This chain uses TRBV7-9 with TRBJ2-7, with D uncertain. Germline V gene lookup returns CDR1 SEHNR and CDR2 FQNEAQ (reference sequence). The ends were cut back, 6 bases at V and 4 bases at J, with 10 bases in the middle. The CDR3 totals 12 residues. DNA for the CDR3: TGTGCCAGCAGTCCCGACCCATACGAGCAGTACTTC. Its protein product is CASSPDPYEQYF.

The chain is built from TRBV6-5 and TRBJ2-5; TRBD2 is a possible D gene (7 bases). The germline V and J ends were trimmed by 5 bases and 4 bases, with 14 bases remaining between them. Germline V CDR1 and CDR2: MNHEY, SVGAGI. The CDR3 runs to 14 residues. DNA of the CDR3: TGTGCCAGCAGTCCCGGGGGGCTGGGAGAGACCCAGTACTTC. It is translated as CASSPGGLGETQYF.

This clonotype was seen at least ten times. This chain uses TRBV12-3 or TRBV12-4 with TRBJ2-3; possible D gene TRBD1, 6 bases. CDR3 size: 13 residues. V was clipped by 6 bases and J by 4 bases, with 11 bases between them. The CDR3 loop reads CASSFKGADTQYF. The DNA of the CDR3 is TGTGCCAGCAGCTTCAAGGGGGCAGATACGCAGTATTTT.

The chain employs TRBV20-1 and TRBJ2-3; no reliable D call. The CDR3 extends over 14 amino acids. The germline V gene has CDR1 DFQATT and CDR2 SNEGSKA (reference sequence). With 6 bases removed from V and 7 bases from J, the gap between germline ends came to 20 bases. The CDR3 protein is CSAYLDLNVHTQYF. CDR3 sequence (DNA): TGCAGTGCATACCTGGACCTAAACGTGCATACGCAGTATTTT.

This chain uses TRBV5-5 with TRBJ2-5; D might be TRBD1 (6 bases). Gene TRBJ2-7 matches the end of the DNA better, so the J call may be wrong. Germline V gene sequence: CDR1 SGHKS, CDR2 YYEKEE (reference sequence). This CDR3 comprises 14 residues. This CDR3 is CASRPRDNAYEQYF. The CDR3, as DNA: TGTGCCAGCAGACCCCGGGACAACGCCTACGAGCAGTACTTC.

This clonotype was seen a few times. The rearrangement uses TRBV19 and TRBJ2-3; the match to TRBD2 covers 7 bases. The CDR3 runs 17 residues. The V and J ends lost 7 bases and 2 bases, in that order; junction bases with no gene match: 15. Germline V gene lookup returns CDR1 LNHDA and CDR2 SQIVND (reference sequence). Here the CDR3 reads CASTVRPRGSHTDTQYF. Written as DNA, the CDR3 is TGTGCCAGTACTGTACGTCCCCGCGGGAGTCACACAGATACGCAGTATTTT. Together with reference TRBV19 and TRBJ2-3, the CDR3 gives the full variable domain: DGGITQSPKYLFRKEGQNVTLSCEQNLNHDAMYWYRQDPGQGLRLIYYSQIVNDFQKGDIAEGYSVSREKKESFPLTVTSAQKNPTAFYLCASTVRPRGSHTDTQYFGPGTRLTVL.

Concerning this clonotype: A much larger clone differs from this one at a single base, so this may be a read error. The chain joins TRBV12-3 or TRBV12-4 to TRBJ2-7, with TRBD1 as a possible D gene (6 bases). The CDR3 extends over 12 amino acids. Trimming pared 6 bases from V and 7 bases from J, leaving 13 bases between. CDR3 coding DNA: TGTGCCAGCAGGTTCCAGGGGAGAGAGCAGTACTTC. Protein: CASRFQGREQYF.

This chain uses TRBV20-1 with TRBJ2-2; D is perhaps TRBD2 (6 bases). The CDR3 runs to 14 residues. Germline loops: CDR1 DFQATT, CDR2 SNEGSKA (reference sequence). V was pared by 1 base and J by 0 bases, with 6 bases between. DNA of the CDR3: TGCAGTGCTAGAGGACTAGCGAACACCGGGGAGCTGTTTTTT. Protein product: CSARGLANTGELFF.

The CDR3 sequence is CASSVGGGLNEKLFF. The DNA of the CDR3 is TGTGCCAGCAGTGTTGGAGGGGGCTTGAATGAAAAACTGTTTTTT. V and J are TRBV12-3 or TRBV12-4 and TRBJ1-4, with 7 bases aligning to TRBD1. This CDR3 has 15 residues. J was trimmed by 5 bases and V by 5 bases; bases with no gene match: 8.

This chain connects TRBV6-2 or TRBV6-3 to TRBJ2-7, with 7 bases lining up with TRBD1. V lost 5 bases and J lost 4; bases outside the gene matches: 5. Germline V gene data show CDR1 as MNHEY and CDR2 as SVGEGT. This CDR3 spans 13 amino acids. The CDR3 protein is CASSAPQGYEQYF. For the CDR3, the DNA is TGTGCCAGCAGTGCTCCACAGGGGTACGAGCAGTACTTC.

This chain connects TRBV20-1 to TRBJ2-5; D possibly corresponds to TRBD2 (6 bases). Judging by the DNA end, TRBJ2-7 fits better; the J call may be wrong. This CDR3 contains 14 residues. Germline CDR1 is DFQATT and CDR2 is SNEGSKA (reference sequence). The CDR3 DNA follows: TGCAGTGCTAGTCCCTCTAGCGCCTCCTACGAGCAGTACTTC. Residues: CSASPSSASYEQYF.

This chain connects TRBV24-1 to TRBJ2-5; D not certain. CDR3 length: 13 amino acids. Trimming took 5 bases from V and 5 from J, leaving 11 bases between them. The germline CDR1 and CDR2 sequences are KGHDR and SFDVKD. CDR3 protein: CATSAAPPETQYF. In nucleotides, the CDR3 is TGTGCCACCAGTGCGGCCCCACCGGAGACCCAGTACTTC.

V usage is TRBV20-1 and J usage is TRBJ2-4; the D gene could be TRBD1 or TRBD2 (6 bases each). The length of the CDR3 is 12 residues. Germline lookup yields CDR1 DFQATT and CDR2 SNEGSKA (reference sequence). In DNA form, the CDR3 reads TGCTCCTGGTCCCCAGGGGAGGACATTCAGTACTTC. Translated: CSWSPGEDIQYF.

J is TRBJ2-1 and V is TRBV7-9, with 8 bases that match TRBD2. From germline, CDR1 is SEHNR and CDR2 FQNEAQ (reference sequence). The CDR3 is 16 residues long. The junction had 12 bases not matched to a gene; V was cut back by 1 base and J by 10 bases. As DNA, the CDR3 is TGTGCCAGCAGCTTAGGCGGGACTAGTTCCGATAGAGAGCAGTTCTTC. It codes for CASSLGGTSSDREQFF.

Notes on this clonotype: The conserved closing phenylalanine or tryptophan is absent in this CDR3, likely reflecting a read error. This chain uses TRBV29-1 with TRBJ2-1; 11 bases agree with TRBD2. The J call may be wrong; the DNA end is better matched by TRBJ2-7. The germline V gene encodes CDR1 SQVTM and CDR2 ANQGSEA. The CDR3 sequence is 19 residues long. CDR3 loop: CSVENPGTSGSSSYNEQYY. The CDR3 DNA reads TGCAGCGTTGAAAACCCCGGGACTAGCGGCAGCAGCTCCTACAATGAGCAGTACTAC.

This sequence joins TRBV4-1 and TRBJ2-7, with a tentative D call TRBD2 (5 bases). The V gene's germline CDR1 is MGHRA and CDR2 YSYEKL. The germline V and J ends were trimmed by 3 bases and 1 base, with 13 bases remaining between them. The CDR3 is made up of 15 amino acids. The CDR3, as DNA: TGCGCCAGCAGCCAGACTGCAGGACTTTCCTACGAGCAGTACTTC. Translated: CASSQTAGLSYEQYF.

This chain links TRBV3-1 with TRBJ1-4; D not certain. The CDR3 loop spans 11 amino acids. With 0 bases removed from V and 13 bases from J, the gap between germline ends came to 6 bases. Germline V gives CDR1 LGHDT, CDR2 YNNKEL (reference sequence). CDR3 in amino acids: CASSQEMGLFF. CDR3 coding DNA: TGTGCCAGCAGCCAAGAAATGGGACTGTTTTTT.

Details on this clonotype: At one end the junction does not follow the germline gene, possibly because of a read error. This rearrangement joins TRBV28 to TRBJ1-2; TRBD1 matches 9 bases. CDR3 length: 15 residues. Germline-derived CDR1 and CDR2 are MDHEN and SYDVKM. This chain's CDR3 is CTSSWAGTGNYGYTF. The CDR3 DNA reads TGTACCAGCAGTTGGGCCGGGACAGGGAACTATGGCTACACCTTC.

With regard to this clonotype: A much bigger clone sits one base away, suggesting this may be a read error. The chain employs TRBV29-1 and TRBJ2-4; D call uncertain. The J call is in doubt because the DNA end fits TRBJ2-7 better. The CDR3 is 13 residues long. Germline V CDR1 and CDR2: SQVTM, ANQGSEA. CDR3 region: CSVEDSNSDEQYF. CDR3 nucleotides: TGCAGCGTTGAAGATTCGAACTCCGACGAGCAGTACTTC.

This clonotype was detected only once. V gene TRBV28 combines with J gene TRBJ1-2; 7 bases fit TRBD1. The CDR3 has 16 amino acids. Trimming cost V 6 bases and J 0 bases; bases outside gene matches: 10. CDR1 and CDR2 from the germline V gene are MDHEN and SYDVKM. In nucleotides, the CDR3 is TGTGCCAGCAGCTTCGACAGGGTTGGGGCTAACTATGGCTACACCTTC. Translation: CASSFDRVGANYGYTF.

This clonotype was counted once. A read error may be the cause here, since a much bigger clone is one base away. This chain joins TRBV25-1 and TRBJ2-5, with TRBD1 matching over 8 bases. V was pared by 3 bases and J by 2 bases, with 2 bases of the junction left unmatched. The CDR3 totals 14 residues. From germline, CDR1 is MGHDK and CDR2 SYGVNS. The CDR3 DNA is TGTGCCAGCAGTGAGTGGACAGGGCAAGAGACCCAGTACTTC. It codes for CASSEWTGQETQYF.

The rearrangement joins TRBV4-1 to TRBJ2-1, with D hard to call. The V end lost 0 bases, the J end lost 7 bases, and 10 bases lay between the germline ends. The CDR3 contains 14 residues. Germline CDR1 is MGHRA and CDR2 is YSYEKL. The CDR3 DNA is TGCGCCAGCAGCCAAGAATTCGTCGGGAATGAGCAGTTCTTC. It encodes CASSQEFVGNEQFF.

This sequence joins TRBV20-1 and TRBJ2-3, with D perhaps matching TRBD2 (6 bases). CDR3 length equals 15 residues. Trimming took off 5 bases at V and 4 bases at J, with 19 bases between the two ends. Germline values: CDR1 DFQATT, CDR2 SNEGSKA (reference sequence). The DNA of the CDR3 is TGCAGTGCTCAGACGACGGGACTCCGGGCAGATACGCAGTATTTT. As protein: CSAQTTGLRADTQYF.

There are a few counts of this clonotype. This rearrangement joins TRBV29-1 to TRBJ1-5, with D maybe TRBD1 (6 bases). Germline CDR1 reads SQVTM; CDR2 reads ANQGSEA. The CDR3 loop spans 15 amino acids. The V end was cut by 5 bases, the J end by 6 bases, with 20 bases between. The CDR3 spells CSVKGGQVGTQPQHF. The DNA for the CDR3 is TGCAGCGTTAAGGGGGGGCAGGTAGGCACTCAGCCCCAGCATTTT.

This clonotype was seen more than once but under ten times. This chain links TRBV7-6 with TRBJ2-5; 8 bases are a match to TRBD2. V shed 4 bases and J 2 bases; nucleotides not matched to a gene: 6. In germline, CDR1 is SGHVS, CDR2 FNYEAQ. This CDR3 is 15 amino acids long. The CDR3 is CASSSSGGRQETQYF. The CDR3 coding sequence is TGTGCCAGCAGCTCAAGCGGGGGACGACAAGAGACCCAGTACTTC.